The clone carrying this T cell receptor (beta chain) was counted ten times or more. These data originate in a study of metastatic and nonmetastatic thyroid tumors. TCRdb reanalyzed the PCR reads with MiXCR. Here the sample spans tens of thousands of clones, about 15% being singletons. Each patient came to thyroid surgery without any prior treatment (of any kind). The CDR3 runs to 15 residues. Trimming stripped 4 bases from V and 2 bases from J, with 13 bases between. Germline V CDR1 and CDR2: SEHNR, FQNEAQ (reference sequence). The TCR sequence derives from a female donor with papillary thyroid cancer or a benign thyroid nodule (not recorded which). Some clones in this sample may be carry-over from other donors' samples. Sequenced sample: blood. This chain joins TRBV7-9 and TRBJ2-3, with TRBD2 as a possible D gene (6 bases). The CDR3 DNA follows: TGTGCCAGCAGCTCAGGAGGAGGGGACACAGATACGCAGTATTTT. Translated, it gives CASSSGGGDTDTQYF.